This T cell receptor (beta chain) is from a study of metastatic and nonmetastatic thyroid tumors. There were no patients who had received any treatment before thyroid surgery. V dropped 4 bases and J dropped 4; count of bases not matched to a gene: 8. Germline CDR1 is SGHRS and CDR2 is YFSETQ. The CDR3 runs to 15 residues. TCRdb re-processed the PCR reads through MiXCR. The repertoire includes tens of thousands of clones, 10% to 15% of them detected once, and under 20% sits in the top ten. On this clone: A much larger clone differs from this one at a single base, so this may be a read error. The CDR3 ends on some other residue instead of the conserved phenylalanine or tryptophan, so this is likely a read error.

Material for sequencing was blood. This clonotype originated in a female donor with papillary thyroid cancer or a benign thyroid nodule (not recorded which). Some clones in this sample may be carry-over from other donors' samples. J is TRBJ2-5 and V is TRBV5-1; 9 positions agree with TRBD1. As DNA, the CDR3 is TGCGCCAGCAGCAAGGGACAGGGAGTAGGAGAGACCCAGTACCTC. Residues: CASSKGQGVGETQYL.